This entry is about one T cell receptor (beta chain). This clone's antigen is unknown. Base qualities are not provided; no much larger clone lies one nucleotide away. V is clipped by 3 bases and J by 0 bases, and the sequence between their germline boundaries is 14 bases long. Reading the germline V gene gives CDR1 KGHSH and CDR2 LQKENI. The CDR3 sequence holds 16 residues, the cysteine and phenylalanine included. The entry retains the CDR3 DNA only, 48 bases that are in frame from base 1. The cohort consisted of 600 or so healthy bone marrow donors. At the time of sampling, all cohort members were nominally healthy, though unrecorded immune exposures were likely present. The donor was CMV seronegative and belonged to the group of under 400 seronegative cohort members. A peripheral blood sample was provided by each donor, and peripheral blood mononuclear cells were used for TCR beta sequencing. The Qiagen DNeasy Blood Extraction Kit was used to extract genomic DNA from the blood cell samples.

These data originate in a study of cytomegalovirus exposure and HLA in healthy donors (dated by TCRdb to the late 2010s). Broadly, across the study: An earlier analysis of 587 of the donors reported roughly 300 Gb of sequence data and approximately 120 million unique TCR beta sequences obtained from about 179 million T cells. Roughly 320 gigabases of sequencing data and 91 million or so unique TCR sequences made up an early release that covered 500 to 650 HLA-typed donors. Donor age, sex, ethnicity and CMV serostatus were compiled alongside the repertoire data. HLA typing covered class I and class II loci at four-digit resolution. Among the approximately 430 genotyped donors, about 85% belonged to the genetic ancestry cluster associated with self-reported Caucasian donors. A handful of DR-DQ haplotypes were handled as single units for association and clustering because linkage in the cohort was strong. Typing coverage differed by locus: A, B, C, DRB1 and DQB1 were typed in roughly 620-640 donors, DQA1 in roughly 510, DPA1 in around 580, and DPB1 in approximately 450. Genome-wide SNP genotypes for about 55% of the 666 donors were used in a later genetic analysis, which treated that subset as a discovery cohort. The study profiled the T cell repertoires of some 610 subjects by immunosequencing and related them to cytomegalovirus serostatus. The study was designed to test whether signatures of past pathogen exposure could be identified by cataloging public T cell receptors. Every discovery cohort repertoire had been produced on one sequencing platform. The later analysis used no new phenotypic data to find candidate immune exposures, relying instead on TCR beta sequences and their occurrence across donors. High-throughput TCR immunosequencing, statistical association of individual TCRs with disease status, and machine learning were combined to predict cytomegalovirus infection status. Among almost 400 genotyped donors of the cohort, an average of around 240,000 unique TCR beta nucleotide sequences were sequenced per donor, around 18% of them non-productive. An earlier analysis of nearly 600 of the donors applied high-throughput TCR beta sequencing to assess whether each TCR beta V gene segment acted as functional or pseudogenic. In addition to the first cohort of around 670 subjects, a separate validation cohort of 120 different subjects was used. A later analysis re-examined previously published TCR beta repertoires from about 700 donors and added high-resolution HLA genotyping to investigate patterns of TCR occurrence.

Libraries were made using the immunoSEQ multiplex PCR assay. A mixture of 60 forward primers for TCR Vbeta segments and 13 reverse primers for TCR Jbeta segments was used in the multiplex PCR. The CDR3 region of rearranged TCR beta genes was amplified from genomic DNA with a multiplex PCR assay. The Illumina HiSeq System was used to sequence the amplified TCR beta libraries as 87-base-pair reads. The study's own analysis went as follows. In a later analysis, tens of millions of unique TCR beta chains were counted across the 500 to 700 repertoires, and around 10 million of these chains were shared by at least two donors. To remove PCR and sequencing errors, raw reads were error-corrected and collapsed into unique sequences using a nearest-neighbor algorithm that merged closely related sequences. To assign V, D and J gene segments, CDR3 sequences were aligned to IMGT reference sequences. For a sequence to be retained, at least a six-nucleotide match to both a V gene segment and a J gene segment was required. Rearrangements were called productive when the CDR3 lacked stop codons and stayed in frame with V and J; all others were non-productive. CDR3 was defined by IMGT convention, running from the second conserved V-encoded cysteine to the conserved J-encoded phenylalanine. The earlier analysis of approximately 590 of the donors excluded any sequence lacking an unambiguous match to a single V gene segment. In an earlier analysis of 587 of the donors, V segments were called functional above 56.7% productive rearrangements and were called segregating when the between-donor standard deviation exceeded 5%. To diagnose cytomegalovirus status from the catalog of TCR beta chain sequences, a statistical classification framework was built. A later analysis assigned V and J genes by comparing TCR nucleotide sequences with IMGT/GENE-DB human TR gene sequences. A later analysis assigned CDR3 sequences and most-parsimonious VDJ recombination scenarios with the TCRdist pipeline. In a later analysis, each TCR beta chain was defined by its CDR3 amino acid sequence together with its V-gene family, and reads lacking a unique V-gene family were excluded. As a way to deal with suspected cross-contamination and a sequencing artifact, a later analysis dropped hundreds of nucleotide sequences that were highly shared and had low generation probability. A later analysis calculated a clonal expansion index for each public chain from normalized within-repertoire ranks of inferred template counts. In a later analysis, generation probabilities were computed using a VDJ recombination model fitted to out-of-frame rearrangements, and the results were checked against IGoR. Hypergeometric tests were used in a later analysis to score TCR-TCR, TCR-HLA and TCR-CMV co-occurrence, with a repertoire-size bias correction applied to the TCR pairs. False discovery rates were estimated in a later analysis by permuting HLA or CMV assignments 20 times. A later analysis grouped co-occurring TCRs with DBSCAN, adding TCRdist sequence similarity when clustering within HLA-allele-positive subsets. For co-occurrence clustering, repertoires with fewer than 30,000 or more than 120,000 public chains were excluded, along with several repertoires with anomalous nucleotide sharing. Not all clones reach the TCRdb copy of this immuneACCESS table, which keeps in-frame sequences only. Checked studies attribute under half of the gap to unresolved V genes and leave the rest unexplained. V and J calls and clone size are as listed in that table; D and trimming were resolved from the DNA. The sample has about 180,000 clones on record, around 80% of them singletons. The top ten clones comprise 4.8% of the sample.

What the study reported, not specific to this receptor: Sequencing depth was assumed to be roughly uniform across donors in the presence/absence analyses, though that assumption may not hold. Because HLA typing was unavailable for some donors at each locus, only the typed subset was used in association tests. The 87-base-pair reads could not distinguish some IMGT-functional V segments, including TRBV6-2 and TRBV6-3, so those segments were excluded. The authors suggested that the approach could potentially be extended to other disease states and immunological phenotypes. A cluster of highly shared sequence variants was judged likely to represent a technical artifact of the sequencing pipeline. According to a later analysis, TCR association rates differed among HLA loci, with DRB1 alleles showing the most associated TCRs and HLA-C alleles showing the fewest. A further reported finding was that TCR beta sequences accurately predicted the HLA-A and HLA-B alleles for most subjects in the first cohort. CMV serostatus was the only immune exposure information available for the cohort. The classifier was reported to diagnose cytomegalovirus status with high specificity and sensitivity in both the original cohort and the validation cohort. This cohort had only TCR beta chains sequenced, and the lack of alpha or paired-chain data limited which features could be detected. A later analysis associated about 17,000 TCR beta sequences with specific HLA alleles at a false discovery rate of 0.05. In a later analysis, HLA-associated TCR beta chains showed more clonal expansion and lower generation probabilities than non-associated chains that were equally common. In an earlier analysis of around 600 of the donors, most TCR beta V segments appeared in productive rearrangements about 87% or about 30% of the time, broadly matching IMGT annotations. When HLA alleles, especially DR and DQ, strongly co-occurred, attributing TCR associations to individual alleles was difficult. In a later genetic analysis, fewer N-insertions in productive TCRs were reported among donors in an Asian-associated ancestry cluster than the roughly 710-donor mean. Across donors, most TCR sequences were observed very rarely, whereas some public TCRs were present in many individuals. A later analysis reported that several top co-occurrence clusters appeared linked to parvovirus B19, influenza, CMV and Epstein-Barr virus. Seventeen rarely observed V segments, including chromosome 9 orphons, were excluded from the earlier analysis of approximately 500 of the donors because counts were too low. Linkage disequilibrium might explain the correlated functional status among segregating V segments, but an unknown experimental factor could not be ruled out. A later analysis found that most CMV-associated TCR beta chains appeared HLA-restricted, with HLA associations seemingly driven largely by CMV exposure. An association between a missense DCLRE1C variant and V-gene and J-gene trimming of TCR beta chains was found in a later genetic analysis and replicated in an independent cohort. A total of fewer than 200 TCR beta chains were listed by the study as associated with cytomegalovirus. In vitro tests confirmed that a few of the cytomegalovirus-associated TCR beta chains recognize cytomegalovirus antigens.

The clonotype was recovered from a man in his late teens or twenties in good health and CMV-seronegative. The specimen sequenced was PBMCs. The chain employs TRBV18 and TRBJ1-1; D gene: possibly TRBD1, on 6 matching bases. For the CDR3, the sequence is CASSPQPDSLNTEAFF. The DNA sequence is given as TGTGCCAGCTCACCCCAACCGGACAGCCTGAACACTGAAGCTTTCTTT.